Below, 25 T cell receptor beta chains from the same sample are listed, as sequenced in a study of cytomegalovirus exposure and HLA in healthy donors. Vbeta (60) and Jbeta (13) primers were used in the PCR. Generated by immunoSEQ multiplex PCR, the TCRdb table keeps only in-frame clones and is missing some. The sample includes roughly 120,000 clones, more than 60% of them seen just once. Sequencing input: PBMCs. These receptors all stem from a man between 40 and 49 years old in good health and CMV-seropositive.

V usage is TRBV11-3 and J usage is TRBJ1-6; D is ambiguous. V was shortened by 0 bases and J by 7 bases, with 4 bases between the two germline ends. The CDR3 runs to 13 residues. Germline lookup yields CDR1 SGHNT and CDR2 YENEEA. CDR3 sequence (DNA): TGTGCCAGCAGCTTAGACTTAAATTCACCCCTCCACTTT. It translates to CASSLDLNSPLHF.

The J gene is TRBJ1-2, the V gene TRBV6-5, with D perhaps TRBD1 (5 bases). From germline, CDR1 is MNHEY and CDR2 SVGAGI. V lost 2 bases and J 4 bases, leaving 11 bases between the germline ends. This CDR3 is 14 amino acids long. CDR3 sequence: CASSYVEGSYGYTF. The CDR3 DNA reads as TGTGCCAGCAGTTACGTGGAGGGGAGCTATGGCTACACCTTC.

V usage is TRBV9 and J usage is TRBJ2-3, with D maybe TRBD2 (5 bases). The V gene lost 0 bases and the J gene lost 10 bases, with 15 bases spanning the gap. The CDR3 length is 14 residues. CDR1 and CDR2 (germline): SGDLS, YYNGEE. The CDR3 reads CASSVVGLLDAQYF. CDR3 in DNA: TGTGCCAGCAGCGTAGTTGGACTTCTCGATGCGCAGTATTTT. Variable domain in full (rest from reference TRBV9 and TRBJ2-3): DSGVTQTPKHLITATGQRVTLRCSPRSGDLSVYWYQQSLDQGLQFLIQYYNGEERAKGNILERFSAQQFPDLHSELNLSSLELGDSALYFCASSVVGLLDAQYFGPGTRLTVL.

CDR3 bases: TGTGCCAGCAGCGGATTGGGGACAGGCCGCGAAAAACTGTTTTTT. Translating gives CASSGLGTGREKLFF. The chain uses TRBV25-1 and TRBJ1-4; 8 bases are a match to TRBD1. Germline lookup yields CDR1 MGHDK and CDR2 SYGVNS. The CDR3 totals 15 residues. The V segment lost 6 bases and the J segment 8 bases; nucleotides outside the gene matches: 11.

The table lists this clone with a count of one. The chain uses TRBV7-7 and TRBJ2-5; 10 nucleotides line up with TRBD1. J lost 6 bases, V lost 3 bases, and 4 bases had no gene match. Germline V CDR1 and CDR2: SSHAT, FNYEAQ (reference sequence). There are 14 residues in the CDR3. The CDR3 protein is CASSFPGQGQTQYF. In DNA form, the CDR3 reads TGTGCCAGCAGCTTTCCGGGACAGGGGCAGACCCAGTACTTC.

This clone appeared once. The rearrangement uses TRBV19 and TRBJ1-2; perhaps TRBD1 as D (5 bases). Trimming pared 7 bases from V and 6 bases from J, leaving 27 bases between. Germline V gene data show CDR1 as LNHDA and CDR2 as SQIVND (reference sequence). The CDR3 sequence is 17 residues long. The CDR3 sequence: CASISGGGTGVSNGYTF. The CDR3 DNA sequence: TGTGCCAGTATTTCGGGGGGAGGGACCGGAGTTTCGAATGGCTACACCTTC.

This rearrangement joins TRBV4-3 to TRBJ2-3; TRBD1 aligns across 12 bases. The CDR3 contains 15 residues. Germline CDR1 reads LGHNA; CDR2 reads YSLEER. J was trimmed by 7 bases and V by 1 base; bases with no gene match: 3. Here the CDR3 reads CASSQGGTGGYTQYF. CDR3 in DNA: TGCGCCAGCAGCCAAGGTGGGACAGGGGGCTATACGCAGTATTTT.

The rearrangement uses TRBV10-1 and TRBJ2-7; 9 bases map to TRBD1. Germline CDR1 and CDR2: WNHNN and SYGVQD (reference sequence). The CDR3 extends over 16 amino acids. J lost 2 bases, V lost 5 bases, and 10 bases had no gene match. CDR3 in DNA: TGCGCCAGCAGTCCTTTACCGGGACAGGGCCCCTACGAGCAGTACTTC. This gives the protein CASSPLPGQGPYEQYF.

This clone was detected only a few times. This chain uses TRBV5-1 with TRBJ2-5; D perhaps matches TRBD2 (6 bases). CDR3 length equals 14 residues. Trimming took 4 bases from V and 1 from J, leaving 11 bases between them. CDR1 and CDR2 (germline): SGHRS, YFSETQ. The CDR3 nucleotides read TGCGCCAGCAGCGGAGCCGGGAGCCAAGAGACCCAGTACTTC. Its protein product is CASSGAGSQETQYF. Drawing the rest from reference TRBV5-1 and TRBJ2-5, the complete variable domain is KAGVTQTPRYLIKTRGQQVTLSCSPISGHRSVSWYQQTPGQGLQFLFEYFSETQRNKGNFPGRFSGRQFSNSRSEMNVSTLELGDSALYLCASSGAGSQETQYFGPGTRLLVL.

The V call is TRBV7-3, the J call TRBJ2-6, with TRBD1 identical over 7 bases. Unmatched junction bases numbered 13, after V lost 5 bases and J lost 0 bases. CDR3 size: 19 residues. In germline, CDR1 is SGHTA, CDR2 FQGTGA. The CDR3 is CASSPNSGTELSGANVLTF. The DNA for the CDR3 is TGTGCCAGCAGCCCAAACTCCGGGACAGAACTCTCTGGGGCCAACGTCCTGACTTTC. The full variable domain, its missing parts supplied by reference TRBV7-3 and TRBJ2-6, is GAGVSQTPSNKVTEKGKYVELRCDPISGHTALYWYRQSLGQGPEFLIYFQGTGAADDSGLPNDRFFAVRPEGSVSTLKIQRTERGDSAVYLCASSPNSGTELSGANVLTFGAGSRLTVL.

This clone has more than one count but fewer than ten. The V gene is TRBV19, the J gene TRBJ1-6, with D tentatively TRBD1 (6 bases). The CDR3 has 14 amino acids. The V gene lost 8 bases and the J gene lost 5 bases, with 13 bases spanning the gap. Germline CDR1 and CDR2: LNHDA and SQIVND (reference sequence). CDR3 region: CASEDRADNSPLHF. The CDR3 DNA follows: TGTGCCAGTGAGGACAGAGCTGATAATTCACCCCTCCACTTT.

This clone showed up just a few times. The chain links TRBV4-1 to TRBJ1-1; TRBD1 matches 10 bases. Germline lookup yields CDR1 MGHRA and CDR2 YSYEKL. Trimming at V came to 4 bases and at J to 1 base, leaving 6 bases not matched to a gene. This CDR3 spans 16 amino acids. Here the CDR3 DNA reads TGCGCCAGCAGCCGCGGACAGGGGGAGTGGAACACTGAAGCTTTCTTT. It specifies CASSRGQGEWNTEAFF.

This clone showed up just once. The J gene is TRBJ2-3, the V gene TRBV9; a weak D match, TRBD1 (6 bases). V was clipped by 3 bases and J by 3 bases, with 17 bases between them. Germline loops: CDR1 SGDLS, CDR2 YYNGEE. The CDR3 runs to 16 residues. CDR3 nucleotides: TGTGCCAGCAGCGCCGGCATCACAGGGCCAACAGATACGCAGTATTTT. As protein: CASSAGITGPTDTQYF. The whole variable domain, remainder taken from reference TRBV9 and TRBJ2-3, is DSGVTQTPKHLITATGQRVTLRCSPRSGDLSVYWYQQSLDQGLQFLIQYYNGEERAKGNILERFSAQQFPDLHSELNLSSLELGDSALYFCASSAGITGPTDTQYFGPGTRLTVL.

V is TRBV7-2 and J is TRBJ2-5, with TRBD2 as a possible D gene (6 bases). The CDR3 length is 13 residues. Germline V lookup: CDR1 SGHTA, CDR2 FQGNSA. The V end lost 0 bases, the J end lost 4 bases, and 6 bases lay between the germline ends. CDR3 region: CASSLAGGETQYF. The CDR3 coding sequence is TGTGCCAGCAGCTTAGCGGGAGGAGAGACCCAGTACTTC.

V gene TRBV5-6 combines with J gene TRBJ2-3; 8 bases match TRBD1. From germline, CDR1 is SGHDT and CDR2 YYEEEE. V lost 1 base to trimming and J lost 10 bases; unmatched junction nucleotides: 2. CDR3 length equals 12 residues. As DNA, the CDR3 is TGTGCCAGCAGCTTGTCGGACAGGGCGCAGTATTTT. Protein: CASSLSDRAQYF.

The V and J genes are TRBV16 and TRBJ2-7, with D hard to call. This CDR3 is built from 13 residues. The germline V and J ends were trimmed by 0 bases and 7 bases, with 10 bases remaining between them. CDR1 and CDR2 from the germline V gene are KGHSY and FQNENV. DNA of the CDR3: TGTGCCAGCAGCCAATCGCAGGATTGGGAGCAGTACTTC. It specifies CASSQSQDWEQYF.

This chain joins TRBV6-1 and TRBJ1-2; a possible D gene is TRBD1 (5 bases). CDR3 length: 15 amino acids. The V and J ends lost 2 bases and 4 bases respectively, with 14 bases between them. CDR1 and CDR2 from the germline V gene are MNHNS and SASEGT. CDR3 amino acids: CASSEYEGRGYGYTF. CDR3 DNA sequence: TGTGCCAGCAGTGAATATGAGGGGAGGGGCTATGGCTACACCTTC.

The rearrangement uses TRBV11-3 and TRBJ2-1; 12 bases fit TRBD2. Per the germline V gene, CDR1 is SGHNT and CDR2 is YENEEA. The CDR3 covers 15 residues. With V trimmed by 3 bases and J by 6 bases, 3 bases remained unmatched. The CDR3 nucleotides read TGTGCCAGCAGCTTGGCGGGACTAGCGGGCAATGAGCAGTTCTTC. Protein: CASSLAGLAGNEQFF.

The rearrangement links TRBV15 to TRBJ2-4; D remains ambiguous. Germline CDR1 is LNHNV and CDR2 is YYDKDF (reference sequence). This CDR3 has 15 amino acids. The germline V and J ends were trimmed by 4 bases and 0 bases, with 10 bases remaining between them. DNA for the CDR3: TGTGCCACCAGCATGACCCGGGTAGCCAAAAACATTCAGTACTTC. Translating it yields CATSMTRVAKNIQYF.

This rearrangement joins TRBV13 to TRBJ1-3; TRBD1 matches 9 bases. Germline CDR1 and CDR2: PRHDT and FYEKMQ (reference sequence). CDR3 length: 16 residues. The V and J ends lost 4 bases and 9 bases, in that order; junction bases with no gene match: 13. The DNA of the CDR3 is TGTGCCAGCAGCTCCCACGGGACAGGGACTTGGGGCACCATATATTTT. It specifies CASSSHGTGTWGTIYF.

The genes are TRBV5-1 and TRBJ2-6, with a tentative D call TRBD1 (5 bases). V dropped 4 bases and J dropped 0 bases, with 17 bases sitting between them. Germline V lookup: CDR1 SGHRS, CDR2 YFSETQ. The CDR3 length is 18 residues. CDR3 nucleotides: TGCGCCAGCAGCCCTACCCCGGACAAATTCTCTGGGGCCAACGTCCTGACTTTC. Encoded protein: CASSPTPDKFSGANVLTF.

The CDR3 sequence: CASSVEPSWETQYF. The CDR3 DNA follows: TGCGCCAGCAGCGTTGAGCCTAGCTGGGAGACCCAGTACTTC. The chain has TRBV5-1 and TRBJ2-5; possibly TRBD2 for D (5 bases). With 4 bases removed from V and 5 bases from J, the gap between germline ends came to 15 bases. The CDR3 runs 14 residues. From germline, CDR1 is SGHRS and CDR2 YFSETQ.

This clone was picked up a small number of times. This chain connects TRBV18 to TRBJ2-5; TRBD2 aligns across 11 bases. J gave up 3 bases and V 0 bases, and 0 bases lay outside the gene matches. CDR1 is KGHSH, CDR2 LQKENI, per germline. The CDR3 is 15 amino acids. In DNA, the CDR3 is TGTGCCAGCTCACCACCGGGACTAGCGGAAGAGACCCAGTACTTC. As protein: CASSPPGLAEETQYF.

This chain connects TRBV11-2 to TRBJ2-2; the match to TRBD1 covers 8 bases. In germline, CDR1 is SGHAT, CDR2 FQNNGV. The CDR3 sequence is 15 residues long. V was pared by 7 bases and J by 3 bases, with 7 bases of the junction left unmatched. The CDR3 loop reads CASNGDRGYTGELFF. CDR3 in DNA: TGTGCCAGCAACGGTGACAGGGGTTACACCGGGGAGCTGTTTTTT. Full variable domain (missing parts from reference TRBV11-2 and TRBJ2-2): EAGVAQSPRYKIIEKRQSVAFWCNPISGHATLYWYQQILGQGPKLLIQFQNNGVVDDSQLPKDRFSAERLKGVDSTLKIQPAKLEDSAVYLCASNGDRGYTGELFFGEGSRLTVL.

This rearrangement joins TRBV6-5 to TRBJ1-5; TRBD1 matches at 7 bases. V lost 3 bases to trimming and J lost 5 bases; unmatched junction nucleotides: 4. This CDR3 has 14 residues. Germline V CDR1 and CDR2: MNHEY, SVGAGI. The CDR3 DNA is TGTGCCAGCAGTTATTACAGGGGAGATCAGCCCCAGCATTTT. Residues: CASSYYRGDQPQHF.